Listed below are T cell receptor beta chains from one sample, sequenced in a study of blood T cell repertoires in COVID-19. Sequencing used immunoSEQ multiplex PCR; TCRdb keeps in-frame clones, though not all of them. The data show approximately 130,000 clones, almost 85% seen once. The material sequenced was peripheral blood. All receptors derive from a human donor in a cohort sampled during active COVID-19. Each CDR3 is given with its conserved first and last residue. A D gene is named only where the DNA matches it firmly. Clone size is given for some rows only: seen once, a few or many times, or a class if the clone is expanded.

v_gene: TRBV6-5
abundance: -
d_gene: TRBD1
j_gene: TRBJ2-7
CDR3aa: CASTPRTGSGEQYF
CDR3nt: TGTGCCAGCACCCCCAGGACAGGGTCAGGCGAGCAGTACTTC

v_gene: TRBV28
abundance: -
d_gene: TRBD2
j_gene: TRBJ2-7
CDR3aa: CASSSASGGAGEQYF
CDR3nt: TGTGCCAGCAGCTCAGCTAGCGGGGGGGCTGGCGAGCAGTACTTC

v_gene: TRBV4-1
abundance: -
d_gene: -
j_gene: TRBJ1-2
CDR3aa: CASSQDETVGYGYTF
CDR3nt: TGCGCCAGCAGCCAAGATGAGACAGTCGGGTATGGCTACACCTTC

v_gene: TRBV25-1
abundance: -
d_gene: TRBD1
j_gene: TRBJ1-4
CDR3aa: CASSDTTGANEKLFF
CDR3nt: TGTGCCAGCAGTGACACGACAGGGGCTAATGAAAAACTGTTTTTT

v_gene: TRBV5-1
abundance: -
d_gene: TRBD2
j_gene: TRBJ2-3
CDR3aa: CASSPGLAGASTDTQYF
CDR3nt: TGCGCCAGCAGCCCGGGACTAGCGGGGGCTAGCACAGATACGCAGTATTTT

v_gene: TRBV19
abundance: -
d_gene: TRBD1
j_gene: TRBJ1-1
CDR3aa: CASRQGVSEAFF
CDR3nt: TGTGCCAGTAGGCAGGGGGTGAGTGAAGCTTTCTTT

v_gene: TRBV12-3/TRBV12-4
abundance: -
d_gene: -
j_gene: TRBJ1-2
CDR3aa: CASRTTVGDGYTF
CDR3nt: TGTGCCAGCAGAACGACAGTCGGAGATGGCTACACCTTC

v_gene: TRBV10-3
abundance: -
d_gene: TRBD1
j_gene: TRBJ2-7
CDR3aa: CAIGDREKTYEQYF
CDR3nt: TGTGCCATCGGGGACAGGGAGAAGACCTACGAGCAGTACTTC

v_gene: TRBV2
abundance: many
d_gene: -
j_gene: TRBJ2-2
CDR3aa: CASLLQGNTGELFF
CDR3nt: TGTGCCAGCCTTTTACAGGGGAACACCGGGGAGCTGTTTTTT

v_gene: TRBV27
abundance: -
d_gene: -
j_gene: TRBJ1-1
CDR3aa: CASSGVGGGYTEAFF
CDR3nt: TGTGCCAGCAGTGGGGTTGGGGGCGGGTACACTGAAGCTTTCTTT

v_gene: TRBV5-1
abundance: -
d_gene: -
j_gene: TRBJ2-7
CDR3aa: CASSLVSSYEQYF
CDR3nt: TGCGCCAGCAGCTTGGTGAGCTCCTACGAGCAGTACTTC

v_gene: TRBV30
abundance: -
d_gene: -
j_gene: TRBJ1-1
CDR3aa: CAWSVREMGAGNTEAFF
CDR3nt: TGTGCCTGGAGTGTTAGAGAGATGGGGGCTGGGAACACTGAAGCTTTCTTT

v_gene: TRBV2
abundance: -
d_gene: TRBD2
j_gene: TRBJ2-5
CDR3aa: CASRATSGGYQETQYF
CDR3nt: TGTGCCAGCAGGGCGACTAGCGGGGGGTACCAAGAGACCCAGTACTTC

v_gene: TRBV19
abundance: few
d_gene: TRBD2
j_gene: TRBJ2-3
CDR3aa: CASSIAAGDTDTQYF
CDR3nt: TGTGCCAGTAGTATAGCAGCGGGGGACACAGATACGCAGTATTTT

v_gene: TRBV6-1
abundance: -
d_gene: TRBD1
j_gene: TRBJ2-1
CDR3aa: CASSEGQGAYNEQFF
CDR3nt: TGTGCCAGCAGTGAAGGACAGGGGGCCTACAATGAGCAGTTCTTC

v_gene: TRBV3-1/TRBV3-2
abundance: -
d_gene: -
j_gene: TRBJ1-4
CDR3aa: CASSPAGNEKLFF
CDR3nt: TGTGCCAGCAGCCCGGCGGGTAATGAAAAACTGTTTTTT

v_gene: TRBV19
abundance: -
d_gene: -
j_gene: TRBJ1-1
CDR3aa: CASSIGGLGGTEAFF
CDR3nt: TGTGCCAGTAGTATTGGGGGTCTCGGGGGCACTGAAGCTTTCTTT

v_gene: TRBV30
abundance: few
d_gene: TRBD2
j_gene: TRBJ2-1
CDR3aa: CAWTAGLVVRGYNEQFF
CDR3nt: TGTGCCTGGACCGCGGGACTAGTCGTTCGCGGCTACAATGAGCAGTTCTTC

v_gene: TRBV12-5
abundance: -
d_gene: -
j_gene: TRBJ2-3
CDR3aa: CASASPGDTQYF
CDR3nt: TGTGCTAGTGCCTCCCCCGGGGATACGCAGTATTTT

v_gene: TRBV20-1
abundance: -
d_gene: -
j_gene: TRBJ2-1
CDR3aa: CSATYMNEQFF
CDR3nt: TGCAGTGCTACATACATGAATGAGCAGTTCTTC

v_gene: TRBV5-1
abundance: -
d_gene: TRBD2
j_gene: TRBJ2-5
CDR3aa: CASEIGPGLAARETQYF
CDR3nt: TGCGCCAGCGAGATAGGGCCGGGACTAGCAGCTCGGGAGACCCAGTACTTC

v_gene: TRBV10-2
abundance: -
d_gene: -
j_gene: TRBJ1-6
CDR3aa: CASSEGGNSPLHF
CDR3nt: TGCGCCAGCAGTGAAGGGGGTAATTCACCCCTCCACTTT

v_gene: TRBV30
abundance: few
d_gene: TRBD1
j_gene: TRBJ2-2
CDR3aa: CAWSGKGQGAGELFF
CDR3nt: TGTGCCTGGAGCGGTAAAGGACAGGGGGCCGGGGAGCTGTTTTTT

v_gene: TRBV15
abundance: -
d_gene: -
j_gene: TRBJ1-1
CDR3aa: CATLGAKNTEAFF
CDR3nt: TGTGCCACCCTGGGGGCGAAGAACACTGAAGCTTTCTTT

v_gene: TRBV6-6
abundance: -
d_gene: -
j_gene: TRBJ1-2
CDR3aa: CASRGRTTGGGGYTF
CDR3nt: TGTGCCAGCAGGGGCAGGACCACCGGCGGGGGGGGCTACACCTTC

v_gene: TRBV11-2
abundance: -
d_gene: -
j_gene: TRBJ1-2
CDR3aa: CASSGADGYTF
CDR3nt: TGTGCCAGTTCCGGAGCGGATGGCTACACCTTC

v_gene: TRBV10-3
abundance: -
d_gene: TRBD1
j_gene: TRBJ2-1
CDR3aa: CAISATGGSYNEQFF
CDR3nt: TGTGCCATCAGCGCAACAGGGGGCTCCTATAATGAGCAGTTCTTC

v_gene: TRBV5-6
abundance: -
d_gene: -
j_gene: TRBJ1-1
CDR3aa: CASRYQGNEEAFF
CDR3nt: TGTGCCAGCAGATACCAGGGGAACGAAGAAGCTTTCTTT

v_gene: TRBV19
abundance: -
d_gene: TRBD1
j_gene: TRBJ1-6
CDR3aa: CASSTPGTANSPLHF
CDR3nt: TGTGCCAGTAGTACCCCCGGGACAGCTAATTCACCCCTCCACTTT

v_gene: TRBV5-8
abundance: -
d_gene: TRBD1
j_gene: TRBJ2-1
CDR3aa: CASSSTGVIGNEQFF
CDR3nt: TGTGCCAGCAGCTCGACAGGGGTGATAGGGAATGAGCAGTTCTTC

v_gene: TRBV9
abundance: -
d_gene: -
j_gene: TRBJ1-1
CDR3aa: CASSPPGSTEAFF
CDR3nt: TGTGCCAGCAGCCCACCCGGTAGCACTGAAGCTTTCTTT

v_gene: TRBV27
abundance: -
d_gene: -
j_gene: TRBJ1-5
CDR3aa: CASGSIGGYSNQPQHF
CDR3nt: TGTGCCAGCGGGTCAATCGGGGGGTATAGCAATCAGCCCCAGCATTTT

v_gene: TRBV27
abundance: few
d_gene: -
j_gene: TRBJ1-2
CDR3aa: CASSSNPVNYGYTF
CDR3nt: TGTGCCAGCAGTTCAAACCCGGTTAACTATGGCTACACCTTC

v_gene: TRBV9
abundance: few
d_gene: TRBD2
j_gene: TRBJ2-1
CDR3aa: CASSVSGGLGEQFF
CDR3nt: TGTGCCAGCAGCGTAAGCGGGGGCCTTGGTGAGCAGTTCTTC

v_gene: TRBV19
abundance: -
d_gene: -
j_gene: TRBJ1-4
CDR3aa: CASSSSFQGINEKLFF
CDR3nt: TGTGCCAGTAGTAGCTCCTTCCAGGGGATTAATGAAAAACTGTTTTTT

v_gene: TRBV5-1
abundance: -
d_gene: -
j_gene: TRBJ2-1
CDR3aa: CASSSLSEDEQFF
CDR3nt: TGCGCCAGCAGCTCCTTGTCCGAGGATGAGCAGTTCTTC

v_gene: TRBV4-2
abundance: -
d_gene: -
j_gene: TRBJ1-6
CDR3aa: CASSQGSGSSYNSPLHF
CDR3nt: TGTGCCAGCAGCCAAGGTTCCGGGAGCTCCTATAATTCACCCCTCCACTTT

v_gene: TRBV9
abundance: -
d_gene: TRBD1
j_gene: TRBJ2-7
CDR3aa: CASSIPRDRGLEQYF
CDR3nt: TGTGCCAGCAGCATTCCCCGGGACAGGGGGCTGGAGCAGTACTTC

v_gene: TRBV19
abundance: -
d_gene: -
j_gene: TRBJ2-5
CDR3aa: CASSIEGGRRETQYF
CDR3nt: TGTGCCAGTAGTATAGAGGGGGGGCGCAGGGAGACCCAGTACTTC

v_gene: TRBV5-1
abundance: -
d_gene: TRBD2
j_gene: TRBJ2-5
CDR3aa: CASSRNSGTQETQYF
CDR3nt: TGCGCCAGCAGCAGGAACAGCGGGACCCAAGAGACCCAGTACTTC

v_gene: TRBV19
abundance: -
d_gene: TRBD1
j_gene: TRBJ2-1
CDR3aa: CASSIDAGTGAYNEQFF
CDR3nt: TGTGCCAGTAGTATAGATGCCGGGACAGGGGCCTACAATGAGCAGTTCTTC

v_gene: TRBV7-9
abundance: -
d_gene: -
j_gene: TRBJ2-5
CDR3aa: CASSLAGPETQYF
CDR3nt: TGTGCCAGCAGCTTAGCGGGGCCTGAGACCCAGTACTTC

v_gene: TRBV19
abundance: -
d_gene: TRBD1
j_gene: TRBJ1-2
CDR3aa: CASSTRGGQSNYGYTF
CDR3nt: TGTGCCAGTAGTACGAGAGGGGGACAGTCTAACTATGGCTACACCTTC

v_gene: TRBV3-1/TRBV3-2
abundance: -
d_gene: TRBD1
j_gene: TRBJ1-4
CDR3aa: CASSPDTTGVGEKLFF
CDR3nt: TGTGCCAGCAGCCCCGACACGACAGGGGTTGGTGAAAAACTGTTTTTT

v_gene: TRBV7-3
abundance: -
d_gene: TRBD2
j_gene: TRBJ2-1
CDR3aa: CASSLDGLAGFGEQFF
CDR3nt: TGTGCCAGCAGCTTAGATGGACTAGCGGGGTTTGGTGAGCAGTTCTTC

v_gene: TRBV2
abundance: -
d_gene: -
j_gene: TRBJ1-6
CDR3aa: CASSSQENSPLHF
CDR3nt: TGTGCCAGCAGTTCACAGGAAAATTCACCCCTCCACTTT

v_gene: TRBV4-1
abundance: -
d_gene: -
j_gene: TRBJ2-6
CDR3aa: CASSQVPPRDSGANVLTF
CDR3nt: TGCGCCAGCAGCCAAGTCCCCCCCCGGGATTCTGGGGCCAACGTCCTGACTTTC

v_gene: TRBV21-1
abundance: -
d_gene: -
j_gene: TRBJ1-6
CDR3aa: CASSKNGRGPIPRNSPLHF
CDR3nt: TGTGCCAGCAGCAAAAACGGGAGGGGCCCTATCCCTAGGAATTCACCCCTCCACTTT

v_gene: TRBV30
abundance: -
d_gene: TRBD1
j_gene: TRBJ1-4
CDR3aa: CAWGGQGREKLFF
CDR3nt: TGTGCCTGGGGCGGACAGGGTCGCGAAAAACTGTTTTTT

v_gene: TRBV19
abundance: -
d_gene: -
j_gene: TRBJ2-1
CDR3aa: CASSIGVVEGEQFF
CDR3nt: TGTGCCAGTAGTATAGGAGTCGTAGAGGGTGAGCAGTTCTTC

v_gene: TRBV3-1/TRBV3-2
abundance: -
d_gene: -
j_gene: TRBJ2-3
CDR3aa: CASSGGGGRTDTQYF
CDR3nt: TGTGCCAGCAGCGGGGGCGGGGGACGCACAGATACGCAGTATTTT

v_gene: TRBV7-3
abundance: -
d_gene: TRBD2
j_gene: TRBJ2-1
CDR3aa: CASSLRGTSNEQFF
CDR3nt: TGTGCCAGCAGCTTAAGAGGGACTAGCAATGAGCAGTTCTTC

v_gene: TRBV30
abundance: -
d_gene: TRBD1
j_gene: TRBJ1-3
CDR3aa: CAWKYRDRRSGNTIYF
CDR3nt: TGTGCCTGGAAGTACCGGGACAGACGAAGTGGAAACACCATATATTTT

v_gene: TRBV4-1
abundance: -
d_gene: -
j_gene: TRBJ1-5
CDR3aa: CASSRTRAGNQPQHF
CDR3nt: TGCGCCAGCAGCCGAACAAGAGCGGGCAATCAGCCCCAGCATTTT

v_gene: TRBV7-9
abundance: -
d_gene: -
j_gene: TRBJ2-3
CDR3aa: CASSLGSRGSSDTQYF
CDR3nt: TGTGCCAGCAGCTTAGGGTCCAGGGGAAGTTCAGATACGCAGTATTTT

v_gene: TRBV14
abundance: -
d_gene: -
j_gene: TRBJ1-1
CDR3aa: CASSSNAYTEAFF
CDR3nt: TGTGCCAGCAGCTCGAACGCGTACACTGAAGCTTTCTTT